Each of the 22 T cell receptor beta chains below was sequenced from the same sample in a study of human T cells and chemical hapten exposure. Time point meaning: pre-sensitization, week 0. The treatment was: therapeutic diphenylcyclopropenone sensitization with weekly scalp DPC. Each CDR3 protein is one row after TCRdb ran MiXCR on the RACE reads. This sample yields approximately 320,000 distinct CDR3 sequences, of which about 5.4% are seen a single time; about 8.2% belongs to the top ten. Here the sequenced sample was whole blood, taken in connection with sensitization to the hapten diphenylcyclopropenone (DPC). The receptors originated from a woman between 18 and 30 years old with alopecia areata. Some clones in this sample may be carry-over from other donors' samples.

In its sample, this clonotype was seen many times. The genes are TRBV6-5 and TRBJ1-6; D perhaps matches TRBD1 (5 bases). CDR1 and CDR2 (germline): MNHEY, SVGAGI. The ends were cut back, 6 bases at V and 10 bases at J, with 22 bases in the middle. The length of the CDR3 is 16 residues. CDR3: CASSRTADTGYSPLHF. CDR3 nucleotide sequence: TGTGCCAGCAGCCGAACTGCGGACACAGGTTACTCACCCCTCCACTTT.

The chain recombines TRBV10-3 with TRBJ2-7; TRBD1 aligns across 8 bases. This CDR3 region has 12 residues. J gave up 2 bases and V 10 bases, and 4 bases lay outside the gene matches. CDR1 ENHRY and CDR2 SYGVKD come from the germline V gene. The CDR3 nucleotides read TGTGCCACCAGGGGGCTGACCTACGAGCAGTACTTC. This gives the protein CATRGLTYEQYF.

At least ten counts were recorded for this clonotype. The rearrangement joins TRBV11-1 to TRBJ2-7; a possible D gene is TRBD2 (6 bases). The ends were cut back, 5 bases at V and 2 bases at J, with 16 bases in the middle. Germline V lookup: CDR1 SGHAT, CDR2 FQDESV (reference sequence). This CDR3 has 15 residues. This CDR3 is CASSPRLVRTYEQYF. Written as DNA, the CDR3 is TGTGCCAGCAGCCCAAGACTAGTAAGGACCTACGAGCAGTACTTC. Complete variable domain (other parts from reference TRBV11-1 and TRBJ2-7): EAEVAQSPRYKITEKSQAVAFWCDPISGHATLYWYRQILGQGPELLVQFQDESVVDDSQLPKDRFSAERLKGVDSTLKIQPAELGDSAMYLCASSPRLVRTYEQYFGPGTRLTVT.

The CDR3 loop is CASTRPGQHYNEQFF. The CDR3 DNA follows: TGTGCCAGCACGAGGCCGGGACAGCACTACAATGAGCAGTTCTTC. V is TRBV12-3 or TRBV12-4 and J is TRBJ2-1, with 7 bases fitting TRBD1. The CDR3 runs to 15 residues. After removal of 7 bases from V and 3 bases from J, the junction contained 9 bases not matched to a gene.

This clonotype has ten or more counts. V usage is TRBV6-2 or TRBV6-3 and J usage is TRBJ2-5, with 7 bases that match TRBD1. This CDR3 is 13 amino acids long. V lost 6 bases to trimming and J lost 1 base; unmatched junction nucleotides: 2. Germline V gene sequence: CDR1 MNHEY, CDR2 SVGEGT. CDR3 in amino acids: CASRGQTQETQYF. The CDR3, as DNA: TGTGCCAGCAGGGGACAGACCCAAGAGACCCAGTACTTC.

This clonotype has a handful of counts. J is TRBJ2-7 and V is TRBV15; no firm D call. CDR3 length equals 13 residues. Germline V CDR1 and CDR2: LNHNV, YYDKDF (reference sequence). The V and J ends lost 7 bases and 7 bases respectively, with 17 bases between them. CDR3 sequence reads: CATTDISRREQYF. CDR3 nucleotides: TGTGCCACCACCGACATATCACGGAGAGAGCAGTACTTC.

There are a few counts of this clonotype. The rearrangement links TRBV5-6 to TRBJ2-7; the D gene could be TRBD1 or TRBD2 (5 bases each). The germline gives CDR1 SGHDT, CDR2 YYEEEE. V shed 3 bases and J shed 5 bases, with 15 bases lying between them. This CDR3 contains 14 residues. This CDR3 reads CASSSLGTSDEQYF. DNA for the CDR3: TGTGCCAGCAGCTCCCTCGGGACCTCTGACGAGCAGTACTTC.

The CDR3, as DNA: TGTGCCAGCACTATTTGGGCCGGGGGCCTGGAGACCCAGTACTTC. Translated: CASTIWAGGLETQYF. This chain uses TRBV5-4 with TRBJ2-5; D possibly uses TRBD1 or TRBD2 (6 bases each). The CDR3 is made up of 15 amino acids. Germline CDR1 and CDR2: SGHNT and YYREEE (reference sequence). V was shortened by 6 bases and J by 5 bases, with 20 bases between the two germline ends.

This clonotype was found many times. V gene TRBV29-1 combines with J gene TRBJ2-7; 10 nucleotides line up with TRBD2. J was trimmed by 5 bases and V by 7 bases; bases with no gene match: 14. The V gene's germline CDR1 is SQVTM and CDR2 ANQGSEA. This CDR3 region has 15 residues. The CDR3 loop is CSALGVAGGGNEQYF. The CDR3 DNA reads TGCAGCGCCCTGGGCGTAGCGGGGGGCGGGAACGAGCAGTACTTC.

A few counts support this clonotype. V is TRBV20-1 and J is TRBJ2-3; maybe TRBD2 (5 bases). CDR1 is DFQATT, CDR2 SNEGSKA, per germline (reference sequence). Trimming shortened V by 6 bases and J by 0 bases, and 16 bases separated the two germline ends. This CDR3 is built from 15 residues. As DNA, the CDR3 is TGCAGTGCCCATACTAGTGGAGAGAGCACAGATACGCAGTATTTT. Translating gives CSAHTSGESTDTQYF.

The chain recombines TRBV12-3 or TRBV12-4 with TRBJ2-7, with TRBD1 matching 11 bases. With V trimmed by 2 bases and J by 3 bases, 6 bases remained unmatched. The CDR3 covers 16 residues. This CDR3 reads CASSLQTGTGGYEQYF. The CDR3 nucleotides read TGTGCCAGCAGTTTACAAACCGGGACAGGGGGCTACGAGCAGTACTTC.

This clonotype was picked up a small number of times. The gene calls are TRBV4-3 and TRBJ2-3, with D uncertain. This CDR3 spans 17 amino acids. Between the trimmed V and J ends, which lost 0 bases and 0 bases, there was a span of 13 bases. Germline CDR1 reads LGHNA; CDR2 reads YSLEER. CDR3 in amino acids: CASSQDETEASTDTQYF. In DNA, the CDR3 is TGCGCCAGCAGCCAAGATGAAACGGAAGCGAGCACAGATACGCAGTATTTT.

This clonotype was observed at least ten times. This rearrangement joins TRBV18 to TRBJ1-6; D is unclear. There are 18 residues in the CDR3. Germline V gene data show CDR1 as KGHSH and CDR2 as LQKENI. V lost 1 base and J 7 bases, leaving 20 bases between the germline ends. CDR3 sequence reads: CASSPQGASPSVNSPLHF. The CDR3 region has the DNA TGTGCCAGCTCACCACAGGGAGCAAGCCCTAGCGTAAATTCACCCCTCCACTTT.

The V call is TRBV6-5, the J call TRBJ1-6; D unclear. CDR1 is MNHEY, CDR2 SVGAGI, per germline. The V gene lost 11 bases and the J gene lost 8 bases, with 16 bases spanning the gap. The CDR3 has 13 residues. This chain's CDR3 is CAARRTGDSPLHF. For the CDR3, the DNA is TGTGCCGCCCGGAGGACCGGGGATTCACCCCTCCACTTT.

This clonotype was picked up a small number of times. The chain employs TRBV4-3 and TRBJ2-7, with D perhaps TRBD1 (8 bases). The CDR3 runs to 15 residues. CDR1 LGHNA and CDR2 YSLEER come from the germline V gene. Trimming cost V 2 bases and J 4 bases, with 15 bases left between them. CDR3 nucleotides: TGCGCCAGCAGCCAATCCTACAGGGGGGGGTACGAGCAGTACTTC. Its translation is CASSQSYRGGYEQYF.

The chain links TRBV12-3 or TRBV12-4 to TRBJ1-2; 9 positions agree with TRBD1. V lost 6 bases and J lost 6; bases outside the gene matches: 5. The CDR3 consists of 13 residues. The CDR3 spells CASRRQGVDGYTF. The CDR3 DNA reads as TGTGCCAGCAGGCGACAGGGGGTTGATGGCTACACCTTC.

This clonotype was recorded at least ten times. The chain is built from TRBV25-1 and TRBJ1-5; D unclear. Per germline, CDR1 MGHDK and CDR2 SYGVNS. The V gene lost 4 bases and the J gene lost 5 bases, with 12 bases spanning the gap. CDR3 length: 14 residues. The CDR3 sequence is CASSGAYLDQPQHF. DNA of the CDR3: TGTGCCAGCAGTGGGGCCTACCTGGATCAGCCCCAGCATTTT.

J is TRBJ1-3 and V is TRBV4-2, with unresolved D. The V and J ends lost 4 bases and 0 bases respectively, with 10 bases between them. The germline CDR1 and CDR2 sequences are LGHNA and YNFKEQ. The length of the CDR3 is 15 residues. The CDR3 DNA reads as TGTGCCAGCAGCCCCTCCCCGTACTCTGGAAACACCATATATTTT. Translation: CASSPSPYSGNTIYF.

This clonotype has only a few counts. The junction shows a germline mismatch at one end, possibly a read error. V is TRBV7-7 and J is TRBJ2-3; D tentatively fits TRBD1 or TRBD2 (5 bases each). CDR1 is SSHAT, CDR2 FNYEAQ, per germline (reference sequence). The CDR3 is made up of 16 amino acids. The CDR3 region has the DNA TGTGCTAGCAGCCTAGTGGGGCGGGCTCAAACAGATACGCAGTATTTT. This sequence encodes CASSLVGRAQTDTQYF.

This clonotype has at least ten counts. The chain carries TRBV6-5 and TRBJ2-7; 7 positions agree with TRBD1. Germline values: CDR1 MNHEY, CDR2 SVGAGI. V shed 0 bases and J 5 bases; nucleotides not matched to a gene: 7. This CDR3 has 15 residues. DNA of the CDR3: TGTGCCAGCAGTTACTCGTTCAACAGGGGTCACGAGCAGTACTTC. Encoded protein: CASSYSFNRGHEQYF.

There are a few counts of this clonotype. The chain carries TRBV20-1 and TRBJ2-3; 7 bases align to TRBD2. Germline CDR1 reads DFQATT; CDR2 reads SNEGSKA (reference sequence). The CDR3 loop spans 14 amino acids. The CDR3 DNA reads as TGCAGCGGCAACGCGGGGGAGGGCACAGATACGCAGTATTTT. As protein: CSGNAGEGTDTQYF.

The chain joins TRBV6-5 to TRBJ2-1; 11 positions agree with TRBD1. The J segment lost 6 bases and the V segment lost 6 bases, leaving 4 bases of the junction unmatched. The CDR3 has 14 residues. Germline V CDR1 and CDR2: MNHEY, SVGAGI. The CDR3 DNA sequence: TGTGCCAGCAGGGGAGGGACAGGGGGCAATGAGCAGTTCTTC. Its protein product is CASRGGTGGNEQFF.